The clone carrying this T cell receptor (beta chain) was seen only a few times. The antigen remains unidentified. Not enrolled were patients with uncontrolled infection, other autoimmune disease, pregnancy or lactation. PBMCs were collected from an approximately 10 ml volume of fresh peripheral blood. This sample was included in a study of T cells in Graves' hyperthyroidism and ophthalmopathy. General study results and limits: Onset of ophthalmopathy came a median approximately 6.5 months after the model predicted it.

The CDR3 loop spans 15 amino acids. V shed 1 base, J shed 2 bases, and the junction held 4 bases outside the gene matches. Looked up from germline, CDR1 is SGHTA and CDR2 is FQGNSA. TCR beta CDR3 sequences were amplified from RNA transcripts. When the TCR CDR3 underwent first-round RT-PCR, the HTBI primer set was used. MiXCR was run by TCRdb on the multiplex PCR reads, yielding one entry per CDR3 protein. The sample holds 600,000 to 750,000 distinct CDR3 sequences; roughly a sixth are singletons and the top ten take around 16%. The sequenced sample was blood. This sequence originates from a man aged 45-65 years with Graves' hyperthyroidism. The chain carries TRBV7-2 and TRBJ1-2, with 7 bases fitting TRBD1. CDR3 sequence reads: CASSLGPGQNYGYTF. The CDR3 nucleotides read TGTGCCAGCAGCTTAGGCCCGGGACAGAACTATGGCTACACCTTC.